These 10 T cell receptor beta chains were all obtained from the same sample, sequenced in a study of response to subunit inactivated influenza vaccine. TCRdb reprocessed the RT-PCR reads with MiXCR, giving one entry per CDR3 protein. The sample lists just under 550,000 distinct CDR3 sequences; less than 25% were seen once. In addition, the sample was reused for a study of T cells expressing NK-cell markers. As that study records: TCR beta cDNA was made by 5'RACE template switching with UMIs.

Here the sequenced sample was CD4+ T cells sorted from PBMCs, taken 11 to 12 days after vaccination. The receptors derive from a man aged 45-65 years who received an inactivated influenza vaccine.

This clonotype was observed a few times. The rearrangement uses TRBV5-1 and TRBJ2-2; 11 nucleotides agree with TRBD2. The CDR3 runs 18 residues. J gave up 5 bases and V 5 bases, and 14 bases lay outside the gene matches. Germline V gene lookup returns CDR1 SGHRS and CDR2 YFSETQ. The CDR3 coding sequence is TGCGCCAGCAGAGGAGGGGGCCTAGCGGGAGGAGGAACCGGGGAGCTGTTTTTT. Its translation: CASRGGGLAGGGTGELFF.

In nucleotides, the CDR3 is TGTGCCAGCAGTCCGAGGACTAGCGGGAGGGGCGATGAGCAGTTCTTC. Residues: CASSPRTSGRGDEQFF. The chain joins TRBV12-3 or TRBV12-4 to TRBJ2-1; 15 positions agree with TRBD2. This CDR3 is built from 16 residues. Trimming at V came to 5 bases and at J to 8 bases, leaving 7 bases not matched to a gene.

The chain links TRBV27 to TRBJ2-5; no reliable D call. V was pared by 4 bases and J by 4 bases, with 16 bases between. CDR3 length: 15 amino acids. The germline gives CDR1 MNHEY, CDR2 SMNVEV (reference sequence). The CDR3 protein is CASSSPHLGIETQYF. The CDR3 bases are TGTGCCAGCAGTTCCCCTCATTTGGGAATAGAGACCCAGTACTTC.

The CDR3 protein is CASSLSGGLTYNEQFF. In nucleotides, the CDR3 is TGTGCCAGCAGCTTATCGGGAGGCCTGACCTACAATGAGCAGTTCTTC. This rearrangement joins TRBV7-2 to TRBJ2-1; 7 nucleotides match TRBD2. Germline V lookup: CDR1 SGHTA, CDR2 FQGNSA. The CDR3 spans 16 residues. V lost 2 bases and J lost 2; bases outside the gene matches: 6.

The DNA of the CDR3 is TGTGCCAGCAGAGCGGGAGACCCTATGAACACTGAAGCTTTCTTT. Residues: CASRAGDPMNTEAFF. The chain combines TRBV6-1 with TRBJ1-1; D not certain. This CDR3 is built from 15 residues. CDR1 and CDR2 from the germline V gene are MNHNS and SASEGT. The ends were cut back, 6 bases at V and 0 bases at J, with 14 bases in the middle.

This chain joins TRBV9 and TRBJ2-3; possible D gene TRBD2, 5 bases. V was shortened by 6 bases and J by 2 bases, with 16 bases between the two germline ends. Germline loops: CDR1 SGDLS, CDR2 YYNGEE. CDR3 length equals 15 residues. Here the CDR3 reads CASKLRRAYTDTQYF. CDR3 DNA: TGTGCCAGCAAACTTCGGCGGGCATACACAGATACGCAGTATTTT.

This chain connects TRBV7-2 to TRBJ1-1, with a tentative D call TRBD1 (6 bases). V gave up 5 bases and J gave up 1 base, with 17 bases separating them. In germline, CDR1 is SGHTA, CDR2 FQGNSA. This CDR3 has 16 residues. In DNA form, the CDR3 reads TGTGCCAGCAGCAGAACCCCCAGGGGAGCGAACACTGAAGCTTTCTTT. Its protein is CASSRTPRGANTEAFF.

The chain has TRBV2 and TRBJ2-6, with D hard to call. This CDR3 contains 15 residues. The ends were cut back, 2 bases at V and 2 bases at J, with 7 bases in the middle. Germline V gene data show CDR1 as SNHLY and CDR2 as FYNNEI. CDR3 nucleotides: TGTGCCAGCAGTGAAATAGGGACTGGGGCCAACGTCCTGACTTTC. Protein product: CASSEIGTGANVLTF.

This clonotype was detected only a few times. The chain links TRBV11-1 to TRBJ1-1; D is perhaps TRBD1 (5 bases). The germline gives CDR1 SGHAT, CDR2 FQDESV (reference sequence). This CDR3 has 15 residues. With 2 bases removed from V and 1 base from J, the gap between germline ends came to 11 bases. In DNA, the CDR3 is TGTGCCAGCAGCTTATGGGGACCAAAGAACACTGAAGCTTTCTTT. Translating gives CASSLWGPKNTEAFF.

This clonotype has only a few counts. The chain recombines TRBV24-1 with TRBJ2-3, with 11 positions matching TRBD2. This CDR3 has 18 residues. V dropped 2 bases and J dropped 4; count of bases not matched to a gene: 10. The germline gives CDR1 KGHDR, CDR2 SFDVKD. This CDR3 is CATSDSLLAGERPDTQYF. The CDR3 nucleotides read TGTGCCACCAGTGATTCCCTACTAGCGGGAGAGCGGCCAGATACGCAGTATTTT.